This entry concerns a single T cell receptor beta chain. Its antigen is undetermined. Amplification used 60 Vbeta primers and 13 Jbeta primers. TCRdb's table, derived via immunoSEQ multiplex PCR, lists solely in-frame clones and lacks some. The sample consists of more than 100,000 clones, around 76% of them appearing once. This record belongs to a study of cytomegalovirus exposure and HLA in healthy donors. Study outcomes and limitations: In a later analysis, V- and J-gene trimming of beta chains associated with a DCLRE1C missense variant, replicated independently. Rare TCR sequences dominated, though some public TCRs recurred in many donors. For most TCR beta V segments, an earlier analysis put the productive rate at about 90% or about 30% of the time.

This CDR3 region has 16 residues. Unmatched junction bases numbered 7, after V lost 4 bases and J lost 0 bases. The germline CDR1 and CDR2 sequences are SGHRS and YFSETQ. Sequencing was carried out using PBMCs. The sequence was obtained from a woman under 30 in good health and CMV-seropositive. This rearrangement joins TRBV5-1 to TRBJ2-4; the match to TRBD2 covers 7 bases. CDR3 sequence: CASSAREGVAKNIQYF. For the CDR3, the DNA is TGCGCCAGCAGCGCCAGGGAGGGTGTAGCCAAAAACATTCAGTACTTC.